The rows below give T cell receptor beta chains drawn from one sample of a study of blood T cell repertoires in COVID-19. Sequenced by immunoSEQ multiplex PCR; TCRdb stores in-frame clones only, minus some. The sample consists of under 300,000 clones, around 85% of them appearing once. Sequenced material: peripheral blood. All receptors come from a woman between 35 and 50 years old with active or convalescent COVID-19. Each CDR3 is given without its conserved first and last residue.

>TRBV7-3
ASSISGGTDTQY
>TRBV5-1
ASSNGLAGGPRDEQF
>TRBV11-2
ASSRPRANTEAF
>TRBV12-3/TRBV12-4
ASSPRGNTEAF
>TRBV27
ASTGSGELF
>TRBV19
ASSILPGSQETQY
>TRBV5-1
ASSLTSGSYEQY
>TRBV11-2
ASSLKGGTEAF
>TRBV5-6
ASSWTGTDYNEQF
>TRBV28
ASSFLGTDSGNTIY
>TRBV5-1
ASRRSSAGREDTQY
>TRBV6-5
ASTTGAGNTIY
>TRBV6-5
ASTPGPNSPLH
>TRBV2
ASRSGTLSYNSPLH
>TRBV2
ASSFPGQVLGAKNIQY
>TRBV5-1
ASSSSTGTEAF
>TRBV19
ASSMTGSGNTIY
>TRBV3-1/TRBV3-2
ASSQEGTGSRNEQF
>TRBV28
ASSQLAGNQETQY
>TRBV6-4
ASSDSSGGPLPYEQY
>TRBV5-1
ASSPAGLSSYEQY
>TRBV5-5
ASSLFGGGYNEQF
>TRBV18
ASSRTGNTEAF
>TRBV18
ASSLPGTGAYNEQF
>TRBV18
ASSPLHSVYGYT
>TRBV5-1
ASSQPGDTEAF
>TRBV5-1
ASSLSTGGRNYGYT
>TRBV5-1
ATSGLAGARGEQF
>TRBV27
ASSSLTMGAGELF
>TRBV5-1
ASSWGDSYTEAF
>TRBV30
AFSGQKSEKLF
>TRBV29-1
SVVTGTGVYEQY
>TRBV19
ASSPEGGAEAF
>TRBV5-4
ASSWGGVMGGNTIY
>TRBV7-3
ASSLRGGDTGELF
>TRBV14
ASSQDLYGGGYT
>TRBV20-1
SASGTGWAKNIQY
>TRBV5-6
ASSYWGGQPQH
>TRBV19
ASAPRQGPYNEQF
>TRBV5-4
ASRPTISGNTIY